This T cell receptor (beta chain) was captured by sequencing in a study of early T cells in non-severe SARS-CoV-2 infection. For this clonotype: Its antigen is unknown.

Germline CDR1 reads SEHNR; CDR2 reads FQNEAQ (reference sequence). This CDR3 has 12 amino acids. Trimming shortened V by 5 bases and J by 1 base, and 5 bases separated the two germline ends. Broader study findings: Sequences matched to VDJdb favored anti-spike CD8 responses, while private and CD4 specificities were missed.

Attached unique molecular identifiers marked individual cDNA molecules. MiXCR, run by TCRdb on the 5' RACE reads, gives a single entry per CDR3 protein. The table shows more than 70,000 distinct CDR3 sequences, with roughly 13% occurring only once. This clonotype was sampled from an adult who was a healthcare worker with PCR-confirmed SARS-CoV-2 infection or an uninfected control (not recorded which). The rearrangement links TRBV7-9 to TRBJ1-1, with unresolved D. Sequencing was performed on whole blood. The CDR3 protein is CASSPQNTEAFF. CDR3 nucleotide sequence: TGTGCCAGCAGCCCTCAGAACACTGAAGCTTTCTTT. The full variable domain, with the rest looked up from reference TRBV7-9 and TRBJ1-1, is DTGVSQNPRHKITKRGQNVTFRCDPISEHNRLYWYRQTLGQGPEFLTYFQNEAQLEKSRLLSDRFSAERPKGSFSTLEIQRTEQGDSAMYLCASSPQNTEAFFGQGTRLTVV.